This T cell receptor (beta chain) was found in a study of T cell changes during pregnancy in multiple sclerosis. Method: immunoSEQ multiplex PCR; TCRdb's copy keeps in-frame clones and lacks some. The sample has roughly 52,000 clones; 94% are singletons. The J segment lost 5 bases and the V segment lost 0 bases, leaving 13 bases of the junction unmatched. The germline V gene encodes CDR1 SGHRS and CDR2 YFSETQ. The CDR3 extends over 18 amino acids. The sample consisted of CD8+ T cells from peripheral blood mononuclear cells, taken before pregnancy. This chain links TRBV5-1 with TRBJ2-5, with 10 bases lining up with TRBD2. The origin of this receptor is a female donor with multiple sclerosis, enrolled in a pregnancy study. Written as DNA, the CDR3 is TGCGCCAGCAGCTTGGCCGTCTCCAGCGGGAGGGCCCGGGAGACCCAGTACTTC. Translating it yields CASSLAVSSGRARETQYF. Complete variable domain (other parts from reference TRBV5-1 and TRBJ2-5): KAGVTQTPRYLIKTRGQQVTLSCSPISGHRSVSWYQQTPGQGLQFLFEYFSETQRNKGNFPGRFSGRQFSNSRSEMNVSTLELGDSALYLCASSLAVSSGRARETQYFGPGTRLLVL.